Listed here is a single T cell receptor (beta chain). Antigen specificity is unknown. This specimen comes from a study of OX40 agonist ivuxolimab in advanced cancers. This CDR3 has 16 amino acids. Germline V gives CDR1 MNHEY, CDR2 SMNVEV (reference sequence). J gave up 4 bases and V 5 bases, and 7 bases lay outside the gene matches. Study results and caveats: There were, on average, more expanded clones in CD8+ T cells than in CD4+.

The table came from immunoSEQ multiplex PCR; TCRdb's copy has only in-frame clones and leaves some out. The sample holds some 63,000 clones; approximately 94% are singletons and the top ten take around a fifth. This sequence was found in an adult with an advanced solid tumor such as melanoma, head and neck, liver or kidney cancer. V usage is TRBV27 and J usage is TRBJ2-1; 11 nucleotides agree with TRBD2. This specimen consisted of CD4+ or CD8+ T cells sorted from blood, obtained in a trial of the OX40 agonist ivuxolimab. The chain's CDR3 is CASSPPGLAEYNEQFF. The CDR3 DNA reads TGTGCCAGCAGTCCCCCGGGACTAGCGGAATACAATGAGCAGTTCTTC.